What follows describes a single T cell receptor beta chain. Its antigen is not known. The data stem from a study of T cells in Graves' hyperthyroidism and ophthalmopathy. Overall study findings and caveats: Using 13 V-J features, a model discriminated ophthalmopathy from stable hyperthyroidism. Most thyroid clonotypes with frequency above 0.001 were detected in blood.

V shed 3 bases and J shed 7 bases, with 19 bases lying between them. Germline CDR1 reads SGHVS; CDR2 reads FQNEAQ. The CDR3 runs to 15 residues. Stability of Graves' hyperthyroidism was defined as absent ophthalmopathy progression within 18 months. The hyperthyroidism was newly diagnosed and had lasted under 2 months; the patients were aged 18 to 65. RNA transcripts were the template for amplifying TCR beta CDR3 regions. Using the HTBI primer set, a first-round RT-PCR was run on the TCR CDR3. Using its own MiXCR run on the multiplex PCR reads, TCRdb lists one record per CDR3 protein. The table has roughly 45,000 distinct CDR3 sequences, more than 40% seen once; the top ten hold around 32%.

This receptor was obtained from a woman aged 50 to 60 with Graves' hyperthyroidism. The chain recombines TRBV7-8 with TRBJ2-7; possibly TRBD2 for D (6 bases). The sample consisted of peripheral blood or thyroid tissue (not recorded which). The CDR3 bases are TGTGCCAGCAGCTTTCCCCCGGGACTGAAGAGGGAGCAGTACTTC. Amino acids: CASSFPPGLKREQYF.